Sequencing of this T cell receptor beta chain was carried out in a study of shared clonotypes between healthy human individuals (dated by TCRdb to the early 2020s). Study-wide context: The cohort comprised a couple of women and a few men aged 18 to 49 years. For each donor, three plates each were used for CD4 naive and CD4 memory, two plates were used for CD8 naive, and one plate was used for CD8 memory. Blood TCR repertoires of roughly five healthy adults were deeply sequenced to estimate repertoire size and the extent of clonotype sharing between individuals. Libraries were prepared and TCR repertoires were sequenced by different laboratories using diverse techniques, in order to increase sequencing depth and limit assay-specific biases. Leukapheresis yielded between about 0.9 and 9.5 billion PBMCs per donor. Paper-wide results and their limitations: Sharing across a few donors was observed for around 5% of naive CD4, less than 4% of naive CD8, about 2.3% of memory CD4, and roughly 0.43% of memory CD8 clonotypes. Pairwise subsampling indicated that sequencing depth was expected to affect the degree of clonotype sharing among donors. Sampling was limited to blood, and TCR repertoires in tissue likely differ from TCR repertoires in blood. Compared with non-shared clonotypes, the clonotypes found in all four sorted-subset donors had higher generation probabilities. Naive subsets generally had larger estimated clonotype richness than memory subsets did. Incomplete sequencing was indicated by rarefaction of sorted-subset datasets, despite the large sequencing depth. Because the study included only a small number of donors, the genetic and exposure-history diversity represented was limited.

Using the deep immunoSEQ assay, multiplex PCR amplified TCR CDR3 regions from genomic DNA. Extracted genomic DNA from each cell subset was distributed evenly across all wells of several immunoSEQ 96-well plates, and each plate was treated as a replicate. For sorted subsets, each replicate PCR was loaded with about 0.2 ug genomic DNA, equivalent to 30,000 or so T cell genomes. Purified libraries were quantified with a Qubit 3.0 fluorometer, sized on a Bioanalyzer 2100, and re-quantified with the KAPA Library Quantification kit. A separate single-read 150-cycle Illumina NextSeq 550 flow cell was used to sequence each immunoSEQ 96-well plate. Concerning the study's data processing: Because only junctional sequences without quality scores were contained in the immunoSEQ output, filtering matching that applied to full-length reads could not be performed. To assign V/J genes and CDR3, sequences were annotated against IMGT germline references using PyIR, a Python wrapper for IgBLAST v1.9. Any read was removed if the V/J assignment was weak (E-value above 1e-6), the CDR3 was missing, or the read contained stop codons, out-of-frame junctions, or ambiguous translated residues. V3J clonotypes were defined by identical inferred V gene, J gene, and CDR3 amino acid sequence. The percentage overlap between two repertoires was calculated by dividing the number of shared unique clonotypes by the size of the smaller repertoire. Richness of each repertoire was evaluated using RTK rarefaction, the Chao1 estimator, and Recon v2.1 estimates of unobserved clonotypes. Generation probabilities for all TCRbeta clonotypes obtained by the gDNA method from a handful of donors were computed using OLGA. TCRdb stores this immuneACCESS table with in-frame sequences only. Part of the clones is absent; in the studies checked, under half of the shortfall reflects unresolved V genes, and no reason is known for the rest. V and J calls and clone size follow that table, whereas D and trimming were derived from the DNA. Present in this sample are a few hundred thousand clones, about 97% of which were seen just once. The top ten clonotypes cover more than 0.3% of the sample.

Donors were healthy HIV-negative adults with no recently reported acute infections or vaccinations. Every donor was a Caucasian adult residing in Nashville, Tennessee, USA. CD8 memory samples were composed of magnetically selected CD45RO+ cells combined with CCR7-negative CD45RA+ effector memory (TemRA) cells. After blood collection by leukapheresis, PBMCs were isolated using Ficoll-Histopaque density gradient centrifugation and then cryopreserved in the vapor phase of liquid nitrogen. Analytical flow cytometry was used to check the purity and quantity of each magnetically sorted T cell population. From each sorted fraction, genomic DNA was isolated and quantified by UV absorbance on a Nanodrop 2000c. Comments on this clone: What antigen it recognizes has not been identified. Base qualities are not recorded, but no much larger clone differs from it by a single base. This CDR3 is also generated by other DNA sequences in the sample.

Specimen: memory CD8+ T cells sorted from blood. The cell subset or site label, as the study defines it: CD45RO+ cells pooled with CCR7-negative TemRA cells. This receptor was obtained from a man younger than 45 in good health.

For the CDR3, the sequence is CAWSVGREQYF. In nucleotides, the sequence is TGTGCCTGGAGTGTAGGGCGCGAGCAGTACTTC. The chain uses TRBV30 and TRBJ2-7, with the D segment identity uncertain. Inclusive of the bounding cysteine and phenylalanine, the CDR3 is 11 residues long. Only CDR3 DNA remains: 33 bases, in frame from the first base. Looking up the germline V gene (reference sequence) yields CDR1 GTSNPN and CDR2 SVGIG. Trimming at the junction amounts to 0 bases on V and 6 bases on J, and the germline ends lie 6 bases apart.